The 19 T cell receptor beta chains below were found in one sample sequenced in a study of low-dose radiotherapy and immunotherapy resistance in tumors (dated by TCRdb to between 2020 and 2023). The time point label here, explained by the study, means: before trial treatment. Sequencing used an Illumina HiSeq 2500. First-strand cDNA was synthesized using Superscript III and a set of TRAV- and TRBV-specific primers, so that both TCRalpha and TCRbeta chains were covered. A roughly 18-cycle PCR with Phusion amplified the TCRs, pairing a constant-region primer with the adapter that was attached to the V primers. TCRdb redid the processing of the public reads, applying fastp at Q25 and MiXCR, and retained in-frame beta chains. Each record represents a unique CDR3 protein, reported with the most common genes and DNA among its rows. Across this sample there are around 65,000 distinct CDR3 sequences, with around 27% seen only once. Around 6.7% of the sample lies in the top ten.

The sequencing here drew on PBMCs, taken before treatment. The receptors were gathered from a male donor with rectosigmoid adenocarcinoma.

About this clonotype itself: Since a far larger clone is one base different, this is likely a read error. V is TRBV7-9 and J is TRBJ2-5, with a weak D call TRBD1 (6 bases). The CDR3 length is 14 residues. Germline lookup yields CDR1 SEHNR and CDR2 FQNEAQ (reference sequence). CDR3 sequence: CASSLTRGQGTQYF. Written as DNA, the CDR3 is TGTGCCAGCAGCTTAACAAGGGGACAAGGGACCCAGTACTTC.

J is TRBJ1-6 and V is TRBV19; no clear D. CDR3 length equals 14 residues. Deletions cut 9 bases from V and 1 base from J, with 10 bases between. Germline CDR1 LNHDA, CDR2 SQIVND (reference sequence). CDR3 in amino acids: CASSEVSYNSPLHF. For the CDR3, the DNA is TGTGCCAGCTCCGAGGTGTCCTATAATTCACCCCTCCACTTT.

This clonotype was picked up many times. V is TRBV6-2 or TRBV6-3 and J is TRBJ1-2; D might be TRBD1 (5 bases). Germline V gene data show CDR1 as MNHEY and CDR2 as SVGEGT. This CDR3 spans 14 amino acids. V lost 2 bases, J lost 2 bases, and 9 bases lay in between. For the CDR3, the DNA is TGTGCCAGCAGTTACCTAACAGGCAACTATGGCTACACCTTC. Translating gives CASSYLTGNYGYTF.

By share, this clonotype ranks as medium-sized. V gene TRBV6-4 combines with J gene TRBJ2-2; D is possibly TRBD2 (5 bases). This CDR3 has 14 amino acids. Trimming left V 0 bases short and J 5 bases short, with 7 bases between. Germline V gives CDR1 MRHNA, CDR2 SNTAGT. CDR3 bases: TGTGCCAGCAGTGACTCCGGGGAGACCGGGGAGCTGTTTTTT. This encodes CASSDSGETGELFF.

This clonotype occurred many times. This chain joins TRBV7-2 and TRBJ2-2; 13 nucleotides align to TRBD2. Germline V gene lookup returns CDR1 SGHTA and CDR2 FQGNSA. V gave up 1 base and J gave up 5 bases; unmatched junction bases: 4. CDR3 length: 17 residues. The CDR3 sequence is CASSLEGLAGRTGELFF. The CDR3 region has the DNA TGTGCCAGCAGCTTAGAGGGACTAGCGGGACGGACCGGGGAGCTGTTTTTT.

Of note for this clonotype: A far larger clone lies a single base away; this is likely a read error. The chain is built from TRBV12-3 or TRBV12-4 and TRBJ2-1; the D call may be TRBD1 or TRBD2 (5 bases each). CDR3 length: 15 amino acids. V was shortened by 4 bases and J by 10 bases, with 20 bases between the two germline ends. CDR3 residues: CASSSGTESSYEQFF. The CDR3 region has the DNA TGTGCCAGCAGTTCGGGGACGGAAAGCTCCTACGAGCAGTTCTTC.

This clonotype was found many times. V usage is TRBV12-3 or TRBV12-4 and J usage is TRBJ1-2; D is perhaps TRBD1 (6 bases). The CDR3 runs to 14 residues. Between the trimmed V and J ends, which lost 6 bases and 0 bases, there was a span of 11 bases. The CDR3 protein is CASSPTGSNYGYTF. CDR3 bases: TGTGCCAGCAGCCCCACAGGGTCTAACTATGGCTACACCTTC.

This clonotype showed up many times. The rearrangement links TRBV19 to TRBJ2-2, with D perhaps matching TRBD1 (6 bases). The V and J ends lost 5 bases and 2 bases respectively, with 15 bases between them. CDR1 and CDR2 from the germline V gene are LNHDA and SQIVND (reference sequence). CDR3 length equals 16 residues. Written as DNA, the CDR3 is TGTGCCAGTAGTTATCAGGGGCCCCCAAACACCGGGGAGCTGTTTTTT. As protein: CASSYQGPPNTGELFF. The whole variable domain, filled in from reference TRBV19 and TRBJ2-2, reads DGGITQSPKYLFRKEGQNVTLSCEQNLNHDAMYWYRQDPGQGLRLIYYSQIVNDFQKGDIAEGYSVSREKKESFPLTVTSAQKNPTAFYLCASSYQGPPNTGELFFGEGSRLTVL.

This clonotype was counted many times. The rearrangement uses TRBV7-9 and TRBJ1-1; 9 bases agree with TRBD1. The germline gives CDR1 SEHNR, CDR2 FQNEAQ (reference sequence). Trimming cost V 2 bases and J 4 bases; bases outside gene matches: 5. The CDR3 is made up of 15 amino acids. Here the CDR3 DNA reads TGTGCCAGCAGCTTAACAGGGGGCGGGGGCACTGAAGCTTTCTTT. Its translation: CASSLTGGGGTEAFF.

This clonotype has ten or more counts. The rearrangement links TRBV28 to TRBJ2-4; tentatively, D is TRBD1 or TRBD2 (5 bases each). The CDR3 contains 18 residues. The germline V and J ends were trimmed by 5 bases and 0 bases, with 20 bases remaining between them. Germline CDR1 and CDR2: MDHEN and SYDVKM. CDR3 amino acids: CASSPFPGRKIAKNIQYF. CDR3 DNA: TGTGCCAGCAGTCCTTTCCCGGGACGCAAAATAGCCAAAAACATTCAGTACTTC.

The table lists this clonotype with many counts. The chain uses TRBV4-3 and TRBJ2-7; D is unclear. CDR3 size: 14 residues. Germline V gene data show CDR1 as LGHNA and CDR2 as YSLEER. Trimming pared 0 bases from V and 5 bases from J, leaving 11 bases between. CDR3 sequence reads: CASSQDSGNNEQYF. For the CDR3, the DNA is TGCGCCAGCAGCCAAGATTCGGGTAATAACGAGCAGTACTTC.

This clonotype was picked up one time. The gene calls are TRBV28 and TRBJ2-5; the match to TRBD1 covers 11 bases. Germline V gene data show CDR1 as MDHEN and CDR2 as SYDVKM. Trimming at V came to 3 bases and at J to 7 bases, leaving 16 bases not matched to a gene. The CDR3 totals 18 residues. In DNA form, the CDR3 reads TGTGCCAGCAGTTTGGGGGGTATCGGGACAGGGGGGTCCCCGACCCAGTACTTC. Translated: CASSLGGIGTGGSPTQYF.

This clonotype was counted many times. The CDR3 DNA reads TGTGCCAGCAGTTCACAGGGCAGACAAGCTTTCTTT. Translation: CASSSQGRQAFF. The chain carries TRBV28 and TRBJ1-1; a possible D gene is TRBD1 (6 bases). Between the trimmed V and J ends, which lost 4 bases and 9 bases, there was a span of 12 bases. The germline V gene has CDR1 MDHEN and CDR2 SYDVKM. There are 12 residues in the CDR3.

There are a few counts of this clonotype. The V and J genes are TRBV30 and TRBJ2-7, with D possibly matching TRBD2 (5 bases). In germline, CDR1 is GTSNPN, CDR2 SVGIG (reference sequence). The CDR3 loop spans 13 amino acids. V gave up 1 base and J gave up 2 bases, with 9 bases separating them. The CDR3 is CAWSDGVAYEQYF. CDR3 in DNA: TGTGCCTGGAGTGACGGGGTCGCCTACGAGCAGTACTTC.

The table lists this clonotype with many counts. V gene TRBV6-2 or TRBV6-3 combines with J gene TRBJ2-3, with TRBD2 matching 14 bases. V shed 1 base, J shed 1 base, and the junction held 7 bases outside the gene matches. The CDR3 is 19 residues long. Germline V CDR1 and CDR2: MNHEY, SVGEGT. DNA for the CDR3: TGTGCCAGCAGTTACTACCCTAGGACTAGCGGGGGGCGCACAGATACGCAGTATTTT. This sequence encodes CASSYYPRTSGGRTDTQYF.

This clonotype was seen many times. The chain is built from TRBV20-1 and TRBJ2-7, with D perhaps matching TRBD1 (7 bases). The CDR3 is 12 amino acids. With 4 bases removed from V and 10 bases from J, the gap between germline ends came to 17 bases. Per germline, CDR1 DFQATT and CDR2 SNEGSKA (reference sequence). CDR3 sequence (DNA): TGCAGTGCTAAGGAGGGGACAGCGGACCAGTACTTC. Protein: CSAKEGTADQYF.

This clonotype was picked up many times. This chain joins TRBV9 and TRBJ2-3; D is perhaps TRBD1 or TRBD2 (6 bases each). The germline CDR1 and CDR2 sequences are SGDLS and YYNGEE. V was clipped by 2 bases and J by 0 bases, with 10 bases between them. CDR3 length: 15 residues. This chain's CDR3 is CASSVTGASTDTQYF. The CDR3 coding sequence is TGTGCCAGCAGCGTCACGGGGGCCAGCACAGATACGCAGTATTTT.

A word on this clonotype: A far larger clone lies a single base away; this is likely a read error. The chain has TRBV6-6 and TRBJ2-7; no definite D call. Germline V lookup: CDR1 MNHNY, CDR2 SVGAGI (reference sequence). V was trimmed by 6 bases and J by 1 base, leaving 7 bases between them. CDR3 length: 12 residues. The CDR3 nucleotides are TGTGCCAGCAGGGACCCATCCTACGAGCAGTACTTC. It yields the protein CASRDPSYEQYF.

Comments on this clonotype: A single base is all that separates this from a far larger clone, so a read error is likely. This chain connects TRBV6-2 or TRBV6-3 to TRBJ2-7; D gene unclear. This CDR3 is built from 12 residues. CDR1 is MNHEY, CDR2 SVGEGT, per germline. V lost 5 bases and J 7 bases, leaving 12 bases between the germline ends. The CDR3 nucleotides are TGTGCCAGCAGTAATCTGATCGTTGAGCAGTACTTC. Its translation: CASSNLIVEQYF.